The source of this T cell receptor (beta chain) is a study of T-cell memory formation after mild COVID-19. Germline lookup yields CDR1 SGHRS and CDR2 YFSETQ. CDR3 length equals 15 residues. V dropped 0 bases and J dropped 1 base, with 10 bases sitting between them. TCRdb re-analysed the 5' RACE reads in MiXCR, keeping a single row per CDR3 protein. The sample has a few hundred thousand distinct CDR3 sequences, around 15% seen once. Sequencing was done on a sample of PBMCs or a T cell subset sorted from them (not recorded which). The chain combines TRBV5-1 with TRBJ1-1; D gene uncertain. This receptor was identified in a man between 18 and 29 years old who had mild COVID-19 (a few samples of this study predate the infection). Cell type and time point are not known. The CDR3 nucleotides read TGCGCCAGCAGCTTGGGGTCCACTCGGAACACTGAAGCTTTCTTT. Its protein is CASSLGSTRNTEAFF.